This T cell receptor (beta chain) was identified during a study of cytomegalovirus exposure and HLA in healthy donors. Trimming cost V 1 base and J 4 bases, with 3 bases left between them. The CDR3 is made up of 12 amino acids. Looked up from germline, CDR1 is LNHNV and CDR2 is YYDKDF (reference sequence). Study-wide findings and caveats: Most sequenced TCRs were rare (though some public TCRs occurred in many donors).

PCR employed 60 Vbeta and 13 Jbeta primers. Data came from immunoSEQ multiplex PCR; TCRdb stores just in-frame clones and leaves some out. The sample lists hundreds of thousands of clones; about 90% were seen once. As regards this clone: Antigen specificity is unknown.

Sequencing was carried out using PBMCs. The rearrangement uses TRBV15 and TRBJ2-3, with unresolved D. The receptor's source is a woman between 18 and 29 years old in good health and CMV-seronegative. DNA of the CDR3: TGTGCCACCAGCAGAGCATCAGATACGCAGTATTTT. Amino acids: CATSRASDTQYF.